Listed here are 14 T cell receptor beta chains from one sample, sequenced in a study of T cells in narcolepsy. Assay: immunoSEQ multiplex PCR; the TCRdb copy retains only in-frame clones and omits some. This table holds tens of thousands of clones, 82% found once. Sequencing input: CD45RA- memory CD4+ T cells from PBMCs. These receptors were obtained from a human donor with narcolepsy.

The chain employs TRBV10-3 and TRBJ2-2, with D tentatively TRBD1 or TRBD2 (5 bases each). Germline-derived CDR1 and CDR2 are ENHRY and SYGVKD. The CDR3 is 15 amino acids. V lost 0 bases, J lost 4 bases, and 9 bases lay in between. CDR3 nucleotides: TGTGCCATCAGTGAGTCGCTGAGGGGCACCGGGGAGCTGTTTTTT. Its translation: CAISESLRGTGELFF.

This clone showed up just once. This chain links TRBV6-5 with TRBJ2-7; D remains unclear. Germline V gene lookup returns CDR1 MNHEY and CDR2 SVGAGI. This CDR3 is built from 12 residues. The V and J ends lost 4 bases and 3 bases respectively, with 7 bases between them. The CDR3 loop is CASSSRVYEQYF. The DNA for the CDR3 is TGTGCCAGCAGTTCCCGGGTCTACGAGCAGTACTTC.

The chain couples TRBV28 to TRBJ1-2; D is unresolved. From germline, CDR1 is MDHEN and CDR2 SYDVKM. Trimming took off 6 bases at V and 0 bases at J, with 17 bases between the two ends. The CDR3 consists of 16 residues. CDR3 amino acids: CASSTDGDSANYGYTF. The CDR3 DNA sequence: TGTGCCAGCAGCACGGACGGAGACTCAGCTAACTATGGCTACACCTTC.

V and J are TRBV5-1 and TRBJ2-2; D is ambiguous. CDR3 size: 14 residues. Trimming took 4 bases from V and 1 from J, leaving 8 bases between them. The germline V gene encodes CDR1 SGHRS and CDR2 YFSETQ. The CDR3 nucleotides are TGCGCCAGCAGCGTTGGTAGGAACACCGGGGAGCTGTTTTTT. Its protein product is CASSVGRNTGELFF.

The chain carries TRBV30 and TRBJ1-4; maybe TRBD1 (6 bases). Trimming took 1 base from V and 11 from J, leaving 20 bases between them. This CDR3 has 15 amino acids. Germline V gives CDR1 GTSNPN, CDR2 SVGIG (reference sequence). The CDR3 reads CAWSDMATGFGKLFF. The CDR3 DNA reads as TGTGCCTGGAGTGATATGGCCACAGGGTTTGGGAAACTGTTTTTT.

The chain employs TRBV5-1 and TRBJ2-6; the D gene is possibly TRBD2 (5 bases). Per the germline V gene, CDR1 is SGHRS and CDR2 is YFSETQ. This CDR3 contains 15 residues. With 0 bases removed from V and 2 bases from J, the gap between germline ends came to 6 bases. The CDR3 DNA follows: TGCGCCAGCAGCTTGGTCGGGACTGGGGCCAACGTCCTGACTTTC. It specifies CASSLVGTGANVLTF. Full variable domain (rest looked up from reference TRBV5-1 and TRBJ2-6): KAGVTQTPRYLIKTRGQQVTLSCSPISGHRSVSWYQQTPGQGLQFLFEYFSETQRNKGNFPGRFSGRQFSNSRSEMNVSTLELGDSALYLCASSLVGTGANVLTFGAGSRLTVL.

This chain uses TRBV5-4 with TRBJ2-5; 8 nucleotides line up with TRBD1. The CDR3 extends over 13 amino acids. Germline values: CDR1 SGHNT, CDR2 YYREEE (reference sequence). The trim removed 6 bases at V and 2 bases at J, leaving 3 bases unmatched. The DNA for the CDR3 is TGTGCCAGCACTCAGGGGGCTCAAGAGACCCAGTACTTC. This sequence encodes CASTQGAQETQYF.

CDR3 sequence (DNA): TGTGCCTGGAGATTCCGGGGGGGCTACACCTTC. Amino acids: CAWRFRGGYTF. The rearrangement links TRBV30 to TRBJ1-2, with D perhaps TRBD1 (5 bases). V lost 3 bases, J lost 8 bases, and 10 bases lay in between. This CDR3 has 11 residues. CDR1 is GTSNPN, CDR2 SVGIG, per germline (reference sequence).

This clone was seen a few times. The identical CDR3 is also encoded by other nucleotide sequences in the sample. The J gene is TRBJ1-3, the V gene TRBV5-1; D is undetermined. V was clipped by 4 bases and J by 3 bases, with 11 bases between them. Looked up from germline, CDR1 is SGHRS and CDR2 is YFSETQ. This CDR3 is 14 amino acids long. The CDR3 sequence is CASSPLSGGNTIYF. The DNA of the CDR3 is TGCGCCAGCAGCCCCTTAAGTGGTGGAAACACCATATATTTT.

This chain uses TRBV2 with TRBJ1-1; D is uncertain. V was cut by 6 bases and J by 6 bases, with 11 bases left in between. Germline V lookup: CDR1 SNHLY, CDR2 FYNNEI. This CDR3 has 12 residues. Here the CDR3 reads CASSRSGSEAFF. CDR3 DNA sequence: TGTGCCAGCAGCCGGTCTGGGTCTGAAGCTTTCTTT.

For this clone: The germline gene is not matched at one end of the junction; a read error may be the cause. CDR3: CASSYRPPGGGF. The CDR3 DNA sequence: TGTGCCAGCAGTTACCGCCCCCCAGGGGGAGGCTTC. The genes are TRBV6-6 and TRBJ1-2, with TRBD1 matching 7 bases. Germline values: CDR1 MNHNY, CDR2 SVGAGI (reference sequence). CDR3 length equals 12 residues.

This sequence joins TRBV5-5 and TRBJ2-7; D call uncertain. V was trimmed by 4 bases and J by 5 bases, leaving 16 bases between them. Germline loops: CDR1 SGHKS, CDR2 YYEKEE (reference sequence). The CDR3 length is 14 residues. CDR3 DNA: TGTGCCAGCAGCCCGGACCACTCCCTGAACGAGCAGTACTTC. It specifies CASSPDHSLNEQYF.

This rearrangement joins TRBV6-6 to TRBJ1-2; possibly TRBD1 for D (5 bases). In germline, CDR1 is MNHNY, CDR2 SVGAGI (reference sequence). The CDR3 sequence is 13 residues long. Deletions cut 8 bases from V and 4 bases from J, with 14 bases between. In DNA, the CDR3 is TGTGCCAGCTGGGGGGAGAGCCTCTATGGCTACACCTTC. This gives the protein CASWGESLYGYTF.

The chain couples TRBV6-1 to TRBJ1-2, with 7 bases matching TRBD1. V lost 6 bases to trimming and J lost 7 bases; unmatched junction nucleotides: 14. CDR3 length: 15 residues. Per germline, CDR1 MNHNS and CDR2 SASEGT. The CDR3 is CASRSRGGALSGYTF. In nucleotides, the CDR3 is TGTGCCAGCAGGTCCAGAGGGGGCGCGCTTAGTGGCTACACCTTC.